This record covers a single TCR beta chain. Its antigen is undetermined. These data come from a study of CD8+CD57+ T cells in acquired aplastic anemia. Study at large: Mean yield of DNA from sorted CD4+ and CD8+ cells was roughly 3.1 ug.

CDR1 SGHVS and CDR2 FNYEAQ come from the germline V gene. CDR3 length: 14 residues. V shed 5 bases and J shed 0 bases, with 11 bases lying between them. Findings and limits, study-wide: About 29 CD8+ CDR3 sequences occurred in both the patients and the controls. Controls and patients did not differ significantly in CD8+ Simpson's diversity.

According to the study, genomic DNA was the template for TCR beta VDJ and CDR3 profiling. Via MiXCR, TCRdb re-called the reads, giving one row per CDR3 protein. Of 250,000 to 300,000 distinct CDR3 sequences in the sample, 50% to 70% were seen once. The sequence came from a human donor with severe aplastic anemia or a healthy control (not recorded which). The rearrangement uses TRBV7-6 and TRBJ2-7, with D unclear. The sample taken for sequencing was sorted CD4+, CD8+, or CD8+CD57+ T cells (not recorded which) from PBMCs. CDR3 in amino acids: CASSQLYSSYEQYF. CDR3 bases: TGTGCCAGCAGCCAACTATACAGCTCCTACGAGCAGTACTTC.